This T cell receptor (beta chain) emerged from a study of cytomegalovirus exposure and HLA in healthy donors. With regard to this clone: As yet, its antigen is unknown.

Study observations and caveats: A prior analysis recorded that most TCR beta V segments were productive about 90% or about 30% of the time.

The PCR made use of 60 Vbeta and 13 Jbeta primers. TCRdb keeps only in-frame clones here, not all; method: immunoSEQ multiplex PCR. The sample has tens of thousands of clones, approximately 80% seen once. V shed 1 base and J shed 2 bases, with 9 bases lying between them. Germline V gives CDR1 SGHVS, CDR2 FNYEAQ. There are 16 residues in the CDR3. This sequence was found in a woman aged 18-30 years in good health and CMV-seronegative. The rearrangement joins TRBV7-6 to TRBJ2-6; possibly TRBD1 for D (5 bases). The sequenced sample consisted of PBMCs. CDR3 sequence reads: CASSLGRAPGANVLTF. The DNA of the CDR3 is TGTGCCAGCAGCTTAGGCAGGGCACCTGGGGCCAACGTCCTGACTTTC.